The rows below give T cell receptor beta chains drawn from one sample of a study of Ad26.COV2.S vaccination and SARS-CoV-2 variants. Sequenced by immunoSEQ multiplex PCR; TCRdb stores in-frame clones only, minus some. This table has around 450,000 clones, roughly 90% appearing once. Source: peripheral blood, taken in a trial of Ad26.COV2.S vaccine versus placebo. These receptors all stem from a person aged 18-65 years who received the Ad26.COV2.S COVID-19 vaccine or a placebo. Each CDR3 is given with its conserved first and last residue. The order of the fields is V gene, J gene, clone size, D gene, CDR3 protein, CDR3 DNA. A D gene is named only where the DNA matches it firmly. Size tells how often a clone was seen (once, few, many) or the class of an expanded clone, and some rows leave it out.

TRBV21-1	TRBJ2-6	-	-	CASSKERGRETGANVLTF	TGTGCCAGCAGCAAAGAACGGGGGCGAGAAACTGGGGCCAACGTCCTGACTTTC
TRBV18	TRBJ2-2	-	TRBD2	CASSLQAGGPDTGELFF	TGTGCCAGCTCACTTCAAGCGGGGGGGCCGGACACCGGGGAGCTGTTTTTT
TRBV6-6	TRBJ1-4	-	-	CASSYGAGQMDEKLFF	TGTGCCAGCAGTTACGGTGCCGGACAGATGGACGAAAAACTGTTTTTT
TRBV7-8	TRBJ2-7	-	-	CASSLDIERRPYEQYF	TGTGCCAGCAGCTTAGATATCGAGAGACGACCTTACGAGCAGTACTTC
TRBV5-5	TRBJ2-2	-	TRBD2	CASTRGGELTGELFF	TGTGCCAGCACCCGGGGGGGGGAGCTCACCGGGGAGCTGTTTTTT
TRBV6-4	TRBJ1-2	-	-	CASSDSRRSYGYTF	TGTGCCAGCAGTGACTCGAGACGTAGCTATGGCTACACCTTC
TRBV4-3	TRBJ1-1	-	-	CASSQDGDGVDPVFF	TGCGCCAGCAGCCAAGACGGGGATGGAGTAGACCCAGTATTCTTT
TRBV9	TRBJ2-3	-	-	CASSPRGGGFADTQYF	TGTGCCAGCAGTCCCCGCGGTGGGGGGTTCGCAGATACGCAGTATTTT
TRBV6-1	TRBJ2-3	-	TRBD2	CASSESSGGSDTQYF	TGTGCCAGCAGTGAGTCTAGCGGGGGGTCAGATACGCAGTATTTT
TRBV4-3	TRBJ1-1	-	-	CASSQDRDPTDEAFF	TGCGCCAGCAGCCAAGATAGGGACCCGACAGACGAAGCTTTCTTT
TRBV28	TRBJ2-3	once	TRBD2	CASRLKGLAGGLPSTDTQYF	TGTGCCAGCAGACTTAAGGGACTAGCGGGGGGACTCCCTAGCACAGATACGCAGTATTTT
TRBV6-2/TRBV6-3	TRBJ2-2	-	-	CASSYLWTGELFF	TGTGCCAGCAGTTATTTATGGACCGGGGAGCTGTTTTTT
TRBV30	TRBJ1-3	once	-	CAWSPSNTIYF	TGTGCCTGGTCTCCCTCAAACACCATATATTTT
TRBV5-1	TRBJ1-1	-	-	CASSASGRVTEAFF	TGCGCCAGCAGCGCGAGCGGACGGGTAACTGAAGCTTTCTTT
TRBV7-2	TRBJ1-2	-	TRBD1	CASSLGLGQGALYGYTF	TGTGCCAGCAGCTTAGGTCTGGGACAGGGGGCCTTGTATGGCTACACCTTC
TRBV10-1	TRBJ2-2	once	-	CASSGPGYTGELFF	TGCGCCAGCAGTGGCCCCGGTTACACCGGGGAGCTGTTTTTT
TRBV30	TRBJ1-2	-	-	CAWSAMGAGGYTF	TGTGCCTGGAGTGCAATGGGGGCTGGTGGCTACACCTTC
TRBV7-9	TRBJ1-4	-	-	CASSFGSTNEKLFF	TGTGCCAGCAGCTTCGGGTCAACTAATGAAAAACTGTTTTTT
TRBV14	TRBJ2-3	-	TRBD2	CASSGAGGTDTQYF	TGTGCCAGCAGCGGCGCGGGAGGCACAGATACGCAGTATTTT
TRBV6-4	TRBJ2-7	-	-	CASRTYETGEQYF	TGTGCCAGCAGGACCTATGAAACCGGCGAGCAGTACTTC
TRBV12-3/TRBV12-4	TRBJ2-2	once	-	CASTGPGELFF	TGTGCCAGCACTGGACCCGGGGAGCTGTTTTTT
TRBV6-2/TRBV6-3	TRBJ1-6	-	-	CASSYGLYNSPLHF	TGTGCCAGCAGTTACGGGTTATATAATTCACCCCTCCACTTT